This entry lists 10 T cell receptor beta chains sequenced from one sample in a study of cytomegalovirus exposure and HLA in healthy donors. Use of 60 Vbeta and 13 Jbeta primers characterized the PCR. Some clones are missing from TCRdb's copy, which holds only in-frame ones; the method was immunoSEQ multiplex PCR. The sample has under 150,000 clones; 70% to 80% are singletons. Specimen: PBMCs. These receptors were taken from a male donor in good health and CMV-seronegative.

This clone showed up just a few times. V is TRBV5-4 and J is TRBJ2-5; D is ambiguous. The CDR3 extends over 12 amino acids. Germline V gene lookup returns CDR1 SGHNT and CDR2 YYREEE (reference sequence). Trimming took off 3 bases at V and 0 bases at J, with 3 bases between the two ends. The CDR3 DNA is TGTGCCAGCAGCTCAAACCAAGAGACCCAGTACTTC. Its protein is CASSSNQETQYF.

This clone was counted once. The CDR3 reads CASSLPRVVRATGELFF. The CDR3 nucleotides read TGTGCCAGCAGTTTACCCCGCGTGGTGCGGGCCACCGGGGAGCTGTTTTTT. The chain couples TRBV28 to TRBJ2-2, with a tentative D call TRBD2 (5 bases). Germline values: CDR1 MDHEN, CDR2 SYDVKM. V lost 2 bases, J lost 4 bases, and 17 bases lay in between. The CDR3 sequence is 17 residues long.

The chain carries TRBV18 and TRBJ2-5; D possibly corresponds to TRBD2 (5 bases). V was cut by 3 bases and J by 5 bases, with 19 bases left in between. The length of the CDR3 is 16 residues. The germline V gene has CDR1 KGHSH and CDR2 LQKENI. CDR3: CASSPRAATLRETQYF. The CDR3 region has the DNA TGTGCCAGCTCACCTCGAGCGGCCACTCTCCGGGAGACCCAGTACTTC.

Here the CDR3 reads CAWSQGGRGTTEKLFF. DNA of the CDR3: TGTGCCTGGAGTCAGGGGGGCAGGGGGACAACTGAAAAACTGTTTTTT. The chain is built from TRBV30 and TRBJ1-4, with TRBD1 matching 7 bases. With 2 bases clipped from V and 7 bases from J, the junction kept 13 bases outside the gene matches. This CDR3 contains 16 residues. Germline V gives CDR1 GTSNPN, CDR2 SVGIG (reference sequence).

This chain joins TRBV9 and TRBJ2-1, with 10 bases identical to TRBD1. The ends lost 3 bases at V and 2 bases at J; junction bases unmatched: 14. The CDR3 extends over 19 amino acids. Per the germline V gene, CDR1 is SGDLS and CDR2 is YYNGEE. The CDR3 loop reads CASSEQTGGPIWTYNEQFF. CDR3 in DNA: TGTGCCAGCAGCGAACAGACAGGGGGCCCTATTTGGACCTACAATGAGCAGTTCTTC.

V gene TRBV5-8 combines with J gene TRBJ2-3, with D maybe TRBD1 (5 bases). CDR1 and CDR2 from the germline V gene are SGHTS and YDEGEE. CDR3 length: 14 amino acids. Trimming cost V 7 bases and J 3 bases, with 15 bases left between them. The CDR3 here is CASHLRVGTDTQYF. The CDR3 DNA reads TGTGCCAGCCATCTCAGGGTTGGAACAGATACGCAGTATTTT.

The rearrangement links TRBV5-8 to TRBJ2-7, with 7 bases fitting TRBD2. This CDR3 spans 17 amino acids. Germline V gene lookup returns CDR1 SGHTS and CDR2 YDEGEE. The J segment lost 5 bases and the V segment lost 2 bases, leaving 16 bases of the junction unmatched. The chain's CDR3 is CASSFAERPPREDEQYF. The CDR3 coding sequence is TGTGCCAGCAGCTTCGCCGAAAGACCTCCCCGGGAGGACGAGCAGTACTTC.

The rearrangement links TRBV7-2 to TRBJ1-1, with 7 bases lining up with TRBD1. The V gene's germline CDR1 is SGHTA and CDR2 FQGNSA. The CDR3 has 15 amino acids. V shed 4 bases and J 3 bases; nucleotides not matched to a gene: 8. CDR3 DNA: TGTGCCAGCAGCTCTGTTGAGGGGGCGGACACTGAAGCTTTCTTT. The encoded protein is CASSSVEGADTEAFF.

The rearrangement joins TRBV18 to TRBJ1-2, with 8 bases identical to TRBD1. CDR1 and CDR2 from the germline V gene are KGHSH and LQKENI. CDR3 length: 15 amino acids. With 3 bases clipped from V and 0 bases from J, the junction kept 3 bases outside the gene matches. The CDR3 loop reads CASSPPGQANYGYTF. The CDR3 nucleotides read TGTGCCAGCTCACCTCCGGGACAGGCTAACTATGGCTACACCTTC. The variable domain in full, with the rest retrieved from reference TRBV18 and TRBJ1-2, is NAGVMQNPRHLVRRRGQEARLRCSPMKGHSHVYWYRQLPEEGLKFMVYLQKENIIDESGMPKERFSAEFPKEGPSILRIQQVVRGDSAAYFCASSPPGQANYGYTFGSGTRLTVV.

The table lists this clone with a count of one. The rearrangement links TRBV7-3 to TRBJ2-5; weak D call: TRBD1 (6 bases). V was shortened by 3 bases and J by 7 bases, with 12 bases between the two germline ends. CDR1 is SGHTA and CDR2 is FQGTGA in the germline V gene. This CDR3 comprises 13 residues. This CDR3 is CASSLTGEGTQYF. DNA of the CDR3: TGTGCCAGCAGCTTGACAGGTGAAGGGACCCAGTACTTC.